This T cell receptor beta chain comes out of a study of blood T cell repertoires in COVID-19. Study background: Samples of COVID-19 (acute and convalescent) were obtained from the United States, Italy and Spain. Nucleic acid was either cDNA or gDNA, and it came from T cells, B-cell-depleted T cells, or PBMCs.

J was trimmed by 7 bases and V by 0 bases; bases with no gene match: 9. The CDR3 runs 16 residues. Germline lookup yields CDR1 LGHNA and CDR2 YSLEER. In the authors' workflow: Cell counts per sample came from amplifying reference gene primers. TCRdb keeps only in-frame clones here, not all; method: immunoSEQ multiplex PCR. V and J calls and clone size are those listed in that table; D and trimming were worked out from the DNA. The data show approximately 150,000 clones, around nine tenths seen once. The chain uses TRBV4-3 and TRBJ1-5, with 7 bases matching TRBD1. The sequence was obtained from a woman aged 50 to 65 with active or convalescent COVID-19. The sample taken for sequencing was peripheral blood. Written as DNA, the CDR3 is TGCGCCAGCAGCCAAGAGGTAGGGGGCATAAAACAGCCCCAGCATTTT. Translation gives CASSQEVGGIKQPQHF.